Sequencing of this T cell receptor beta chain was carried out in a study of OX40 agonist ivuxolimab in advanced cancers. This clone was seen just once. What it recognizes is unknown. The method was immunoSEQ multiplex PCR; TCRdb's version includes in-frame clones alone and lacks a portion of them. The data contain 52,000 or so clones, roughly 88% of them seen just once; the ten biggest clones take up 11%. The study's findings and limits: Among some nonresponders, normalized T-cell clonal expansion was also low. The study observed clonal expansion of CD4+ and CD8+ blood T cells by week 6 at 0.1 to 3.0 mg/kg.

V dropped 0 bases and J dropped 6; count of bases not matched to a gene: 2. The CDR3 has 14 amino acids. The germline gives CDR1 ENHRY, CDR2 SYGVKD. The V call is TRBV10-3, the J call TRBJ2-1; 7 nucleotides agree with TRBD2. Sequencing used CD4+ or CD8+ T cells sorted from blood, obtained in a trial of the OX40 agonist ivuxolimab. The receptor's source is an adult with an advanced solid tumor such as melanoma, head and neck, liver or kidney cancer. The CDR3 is CAISESGGANEQFF. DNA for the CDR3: TGTGCCATCAGTGAGTCGGGAGGGGCCAATGAGCAGTTCTTC.